Listed here is a single TCR beta chain. Antigen specificity is unknown. The data were taken from a study of cytomegalovirus exposure and HLA in healthy donors. Study results and caveats: Sequencing had likely introduced a cluster of highly shared sequence variants as an artifact. In vitro testing confirmed a few CMV-associated chains as specific for CMV antigens.

CDR1 and CDR2 (germline): SGHVS, FNYEAQ. CDR3 length: 17 residues. The junction had 7 bases not matched to a gene; V was cut back by 2 bases and J by 0 bases. Researchers ran the PCR with 60 Vbeta and 13 Jbeta primers. Here immunoSEQ multiplex PCR was the method, and the copy in TCRdb shows in-frame clones only, minus some. The profile shows around 170,000 clones, 71% of them singletons. This clonotype was obtained from a girl aged 5-17 years in good health and CMV-seronegative. The chain links TRBV7-6 to TRBJ1-5; TRBD1 matches 7 bases. Specimen: PBMCs. CDR3 amino acids: CASSLRQGMDSNQPQHF. The CDR3 region has the DNA TGTGCCAGCAGCTTACGACAGGGAATGGATAGCAATCAGCCCCAGCATTTT.